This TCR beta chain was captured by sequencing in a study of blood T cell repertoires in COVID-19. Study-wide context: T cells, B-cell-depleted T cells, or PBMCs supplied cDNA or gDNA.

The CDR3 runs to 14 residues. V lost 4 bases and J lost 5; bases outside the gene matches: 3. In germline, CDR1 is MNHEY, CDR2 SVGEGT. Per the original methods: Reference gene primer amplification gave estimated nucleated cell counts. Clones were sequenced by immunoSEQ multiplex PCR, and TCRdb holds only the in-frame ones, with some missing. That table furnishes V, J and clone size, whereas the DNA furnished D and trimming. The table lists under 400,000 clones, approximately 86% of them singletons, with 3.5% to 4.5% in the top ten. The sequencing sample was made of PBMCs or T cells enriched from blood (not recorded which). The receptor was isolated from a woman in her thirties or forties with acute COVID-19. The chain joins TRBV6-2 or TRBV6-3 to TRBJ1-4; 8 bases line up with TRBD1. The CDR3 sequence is CASSSRQGNEKLFF. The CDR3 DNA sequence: TGTGCCAGCAGTTCCAGACAGGGGAATGAAAAACTGTTTTTT.